This passage covers 8 T cell receptor beta chains from one sample sequenced in a study of long-term antiretroviral therapy in people with HIV (dated by TCRdb to 2021 to 2024). The immunoSEQ hsTCRB v3.0 assay was used at survey level resolution for TRB variable region sequencing. What TCRdb holds here is the immuneACCESS table cut down to in-frame rearrangements. Part of the clones is not present; checked against another copy, under half of the missing clones reflect an unresolved V gene, and the others are unexplained. This sample gives around 20,000 clones in total; roughly four fifths of them show up just once. Under 7.5% of the sample rests with the top ten. The sequenced sample was unsorted PBMCs, obtained 2.2 years after starting antiretroviral therapy. These receptor sequences come from a man aged 50-59 years with HIV.

CDR3 nucleotides: TGTGCCACCTTCCGTACTAGCGGGGGTTTCTCCTACGAGCAGTACTTC. It specifies CATFRTSGGFSYEQYF. The genes are TRBV27 and TRBJ2-7; 11 nucleotides align to TRBD2. This CDR3 comprises 16 residues. V was pared by 10 bases and J by 0 bases, with 11 bases of the junction left unmatched. The germline V gene encodes CDR1 MNHEY and CDR2 SMNVEV (reference sequence).

The rearrangement uses TRBV7-2 and TRBJ2-3, with 9 bases matching TRBD2. Germline CDR1 is SGHTA and CDR2 is FQGNSA. V gave up 5 bases and J gave up 2 bases; unmatched junction bases: 5. The CDR3 spans 15 residues. Here the CDR3 reads CASSLAGGHTDTQYF. In nucleotides, the CDR3 is TGTGCCAGCAGCCTCGCGGGAGGGCACACAGATACGCAGTATTTT.

This clone was picked up one time. V gene TRBV2 combines with J gene TRBJ2-7; possibly TRBD1 for D (5 bases). The CDR3 sequence is 17 residues long. Germline CDR1 reads SNHLY; CDR2 reads FYNNEI. The V gene lost 3 bases and the J gene lost 2 bases, with 20 bases spanning the gap. The CDR3 here is CASSESADSQTTYEQYF. CDR3 in DNA: TGTGCCAGCAGTGAGTCGGCAGACAGCCAGACCACCTACGAGCAGTACTTC.

V usage is TRBV6-5 and J usage is TRBJ2-5, with 8 bases fitting TRBD2. CDR1 is MNHEY and CDR2 is SVGAGI in the germline V gene. The CDR3 runs to 14 residues. V shed 5 bases, J shed 5 bases, and the junction held 7 bases outside the gene matches. CDR3: CASSRRGGAETQYF. DNA for the CDR3: TGTGCCAGCAGTCGACGGGGGGGCGCGGAGACCCAGTACTTC.

The V gene is TRBV9, the J gene TRBJ2-1; the match to TRBD2 covers 7 bases. With V trimmed by 2 bases and J by 8 bases, 13 bases remained unmatched. Germline CDR1 reads SGDLS; CDR2 reads YYNGEE. CDR3 length: 16 amino acids. The CDR3 spells CASSVRPGGSKDEQFF. CDR3 bases: TGTGCCAGCAGCGTCCGACCTGGCGGGAGTAAAGATGAGCAGTTCTTC.

This chain joins TRBV11-2 and TRBJ2-7; the match to TRBD2 covers 12 bases. V shed 5 bases and J 3 bases; nucleotides not matched to a gene: 2. The CDR3 is 14 amino acids. Germline V CDR1 and CDR2: SGHAT, FQNNGV. The CDR3 region has the DNA TGTGCCAGCAGCCGGACTAGCGGGGACTACGAGCAGTACTTC. Amino acid sequence: CASSRTSGDYEQYF.

The chain uses TRBV4-1 and TRBJ2-7, with D perhaps TRBD1 (6 bases). V was shortened by 4 bases and J by 3 bases, with 16 bases between the two germline ends. The CDR3 covers 15 residues. CDR1 is MGHRA and CDR2 is YSYEKL in the germline V gene. CDR3 sequence (DNA): TGCGCCAGCAGCCCAGTGACGGACAGTTACTACGAGCAGTACTTC. As protein: CASSPVTDSYYEQYF.

The rearrangement links TRBV7-2 to TRBJ1-2, with D tentatively TRBD1 (6 bases). This CDR3 spans 14 amino acids. The germline V gene encodes CDR1 SGHTA and CDR2 FQGNSA. Trimming removed 1 base at V and 3 bases at J, with 9 bases between. The DNA of the CDR3 is TGTGCCAGCAGCTTAGACAGGGACCACTATGGCTACACCTTC. Amino acids: CASSLDRDHYGYTF.